This T cell receptor beta chain was captured in a study of CD8 T cells in ankylosing spondylitis. Study-level results: Disease-linked clones proved CD8+ and comparatively uncommon in peripheral blood. Disease-linked clones reportedly showed significant enrichment in matched ankylosing spondylitis synovial fluid. Earlier authors reported some of these motif variants in reactive arthritis synovial fluid and blood. A motif in TCR beta, a set of eight highly homologous variants, appeared characteristic of ankylosing spondylitis blood.

Concerning this clonotype: Antigen: not known.

Trimming stripped 6 bases from V and 4 bases from J, with 15 bases between. Per germline, CDR1 MNHEY and CDR2 SVGEGT. This CDR3 has 15 residues. Preparation of TCR beta libraries was done by quantitative 5'-RACE with molecular barcodes. MiXCR, run by TCRdb on the 5' RACE reads, gives a single entry per CDR3 protein. The repertoire holds 450,000 to 550,000 distinct CDR3 sequences, roughly 5.3% seen once, with around 3.5% in the top ten. The sequencing sample was made of blood, either unsorted or a sorted T cell fraction (not recorded which). This sequence originates from a male donor with ankylosing spondylitis. V usage is TRBV6-2 or TRBV6-3 and J usage is TRBJ2-2, with D maybe TRBD2 (5 bases). CDR3 amino acids: CASRGLGEGTGELFF. CDR3 DNA sequence: TGTGCCAGCAGGGGCCTAGGCGAGGGCACCGGGGAGCTGTTTTTT.